Following are 16 T cell receptor beta chains from one sample sequenced in a study of blood T cell repertoires in COVID-19. Here immunoSEQ multiplex PCR was the method, and the copy in TCRdb shows in-frame clones only, minus some. The table shows about 110,000 clones, with 90% to 95% occurring only once. The sample consisted of peripheral blood. Receptors originate from a woman aged 25 to 39 with acute or convalescent COVID-19.

This sequence joins TRBV5-4 and TRBJ2-1; 7 bases agree with TRBD2. This CDR3 has 16 amino acids. The germline CDR1 and CDR2 sequences are SGHNT and YYREEE (reference sequence). V lost 0 bases and J lost 0; bases outside the gene matches: 3. CDR3 bases: TGTGCCAGCAGCTTGGGAGGCGGGAGCTCCTACAATGAGCAGTTCTTC. This translates into CASSLGGGSSYNEQFF.

The chain has TRBV7-8 and TRBJ2-1; 8 bases align to TRBD2. The trim removed 3 bases at V and 8 bases at J, leaving 6 bases unmatched. The CDR3 is 14 amino acids. Germline V gene sequence: CDR1 SGHVS, CDR2 FQNEAQ. The CDR3 protein is CASSFRAGDHEQFF. The CDR3 DNA follows: TGTGCCAGCAGCTTTAGAGCGGGAGACCATGAGCAGTTCTTC. The whole variable domain, remainder taken from reference TRBV7-8 and TRBJ2-1, is GAGVSQSPRYKVAKRGQDVALRCDPISGHVSLFWYQQALGQGPEFLTYFQNEAQLDKSGLPSDRFFAERPEGSVSTLKIQRTQQEDSAVYLCASSFRAGDHEQFFGPGTRLTVL.

The V gene is TRBV4-2, the J gene TRBJ2-7; 13 nucleotides match TRBD2. The CDR3 has 16 residues. V lost 1 base to trimming and J lost 6 bases; unmatched junction nucleotides: 6. Looked up from germline, CDR1 is LGHNA and CDR2 is YNFKEQ. CDR3 region: CASSQGPGLAGREQYF. The CDR3 nucleotides read TGTGCCAGCAGCCAAGGACCGGGACTAGCGGGACGCGAGCAGTACTTC.

V usage is TRBV4-2 and J usage is TRBJ1-6; 8 nucleotides line up with TRBD1. The CDR3 length is 16 residues. The V gene end was trimmed by 4 bases and the J gene end by 7 bases; junction bases not matched to a gene: 9. In germline, CDR1 is LGHNA, CDR2 YNFKEQ. DNA for the CDR3: TGTGCCAGCAGCCTGACCCTGGACAGGGACAATTCACCCCTCCACTTT. Protein product: CASSLTLDRDNSPLHF.

The chain combines TRBV11-1 with TRBJ1-2; D is unclear. V lost 7 bases to trimming and J lost 2 bases, with 14 bases between them. In germline, CDR1 is SGHAT, CDR2 FQDESV (reference sequence). The CDR3 spans 14 residues. The chain's CDR3 is CASTTGRENYGYTF. In DNA form, the CDR3 reads TGTGCCAGCACCACCGGACGGGAGAACTATGGCTACACCTTC.

V usage is TRBV19 and J usage is TRBJ2-2, with 8 positions matching TRBD1. The CDR3 spans 15 residues. Germline CDR1 LNHDA, CDR2 SQIVND (reference sequence). V was clipped by 7 bases and J by 5 bases; unmatched bases: 9. The CDR3 here is CASTPNGQGTGELFF. The DNA of the CDR3 is TGTGCCAGTACCCCTAATGGACAGGGTACCGGGGAGCTGTTTTTT.

This chain connects TRBV3-1 (or the pseudogene TRBV3-2) to TRBJ2-5; TRBD2 might be the D (5 bases). V was trimmed by 1 base and J by 4 bases, leaving 7 bases between them. The CDR3 totals 13 residues. From germline, CDR1 is LGHDT and CDR2 YNNKEL (reference sequence). The CDR3 loop is CASSQVEGETQYF. In nucleotides, the CDR3 is TGTGCCAGCAGCCAAGTTGAGGGAGAGACCCAGTACTTC.

The V gene is TRBV6-5, the J gene TRBJ1-2; D not certain. Trimming took 4 bases from V and 4 from J, leaving 16 bases between them. Germline V gene data show CDR1 as MNHEY and CDR2 as SVGAGI. CDR3 length: 15 amino acids. This CDR3 is CASSSAVREVYGYTF. The CDR3 nucleotides read TGTGCCAGCAGTTCCGCCGTAAGGGAGGTCTATGGCTACACCTTC.

The chain combines TRBV7-9 with TRBJ1-1; maybe TRBD1 (6 bases). The CDR3 runs to 15 residues. V dropped 0 bases and J dropped 5 bases, with 13 bases sitting between them. CDR1 SEHNR and CDR2 FQNEAQ come from the germline V gene (reference sequence). CDR3 in amino acids: CASSLALRGGTEAFF. CDR3 DNA sequence: TGTGCCAGCAGCTTAGCGCTAAGGGGGGGTACTGAAGCTTTCTTT.

The J gene is TRBJ2-7, the V gene TRBV6-2 or TRBV6-3; D is uncertain. The germline gives CDR1 MNHEY, CDR2 SVGEGT. V was pared by 2 bases and J by 2 bases, with 10 bases between. There are 14 residues in the CDR3. This CDR3 is CASSYARRPYEQYF. The CDR3 coding sequence is TGTGCCAGCAGTTACGCGCGGAGACCCTACGAGCAGTACTTC.

The rearrangement links TRBV28 to TRBJ1-5, with D unclear. The germline gives CDR1 MDHEN, CDR2 SYDVKM. V was shortened by 5 bases and J by 0 bases, with 14 bases between the two germline ends. The CDR3 is 16 residues long. CDR3 in DNA: TGTGCCAGCAGTCCCCTTATGCGGGTTAGCAATCAGCCCCAGCATTTT. This gives the protein CASSPLMRVSNQPQHF.

This chain connects TRBV7-6 to TRBJ1-3; maybe TRBD1 (5 bases). Germline V lookup: CDR1 SGHVS, CDR2 FNYEAQ. Trimming took 7 bases from V and 1 from J, leaving 17 bases between them. The CDR3 totals 16 residues. CDR3 nucleotides: TGTGCCAGCACCACCTCTTATCGGGGGTCTGGAAACACCATATATTTT. Encoded protein: CASTTSYRGSGNTIYF.

This clone was detected only a few times. The chain uses TRBV18 and TRBJ2-7; TRBD1 aligns across 8 bases. CDR1 KGHSH and CDR2 LQKENI come from the germline V gene. The CDR3 is 17 amino acids. J lost 7 bases, V lost 3 bases, and 17 bases had no gene match. The CDR3 DNA follows: TGTGCCAGCTCACCCAGGGGGCAGGGGGCAAATACTCGGGAGCAGTACTTC. It is translated as CASSPRGQGANTREQYF.

V gene TRBV2 combines with J gene TRBJ2-7, with TRBD2 matching 9 bases. V lost 0 bases and J lost 2; bases outside the gene matches: 17. This CDR3 is built from 20 residues. The germline CDR1 and CDR2 sequences are SNHLY and FYNNEI. In nucleotides, the CDR3 is TGTGCCAGCAGTGAAGCGCTTAGCGGGAGCGACCTTCCTAGACCCTACGAGCAGTACTTC. Translation: CASSEALSGSDLPRPYEQYF.

This chain connects TRBV9 to TRBJ1-2, with a weak D call TRBD1 (6 bases). CDR1 and CDR2 from the germline V gene are SGDLS and YYNGEE. V was trimmed by 0 bases and J by 8 bases, leaving 14 bases between them. The CDR3 contains 14 residues. The CDR3 reads CASSVEGGVGGYTF. CDR3 bases: TGTGCCAGCAGCGTAGAAGGGGGGGTCGGCGGCTACACCTTC.

The chain carries TRBV19 and TRBJ1-5; TRBD1 is a possible D gene (6 bases). V lost 8 bases to trimming and J lost 2 bases, with 16 bases between them. The CDR3 covers 15 residues. Germline V gene sequence: CDR1 LNHDA, CDR2 SQIVND (reference sequence). CDR3 region: CASSAPNRGNQPQHF. The CDR3 bases are TGTGCCAGTTCCGCACCCAACAGGGGCAATCAGCCCCAGCATTTT. Together with reference TRBV19 and TRBJ1-5, the CDR3 gives the full variable domain: DGGITQSPKYLFRKEGQNVTLSCEQNLNHDAMYWYRQDPGQGLRLIYYSQIVNDFQKGDIAEGYSVSREKKESFPLTVTSAQKNPTAFYLCASSAPNRGNQPQHFGDGTRLSIL.